The 18 T cell receptor beta chains reported below all come from one sample, sequenced in a study of cytomegalovirus exposure and HLA in healthy donors. Primers: 60 Vbeta forward and 13 Jbeta reverse. Profiled with immunoSEQ multiplex PCR; TCRdb holds only in-frame clones, not every one. The sample carries tens of thousands of clones, approximately 81% recorded once. The sequencing sample was made of PBMCs. These receptors were collected from a woman in her 30s in good health and CMV-seropositive.

This clone has only a few counts. The V gene is TRBV14, the J gene TRBJ1-2, with a tentative D call TRBD1 (5 bases). V lost 4 bases and J lost 1, with 7 bases in between. Germline loops: CDR1 SGHDN, CDR2 FVKESK. The CDR3 is made up of 13 amino acids. In DNA, the CDR3 is TGTGCCAGCAGCCGGGACTTTAACTATGGCTACACCTTC. Amino acid sequence: CASSRDFNYGYTF.

The gene calls are TRBV7-2 and TRBJ2-1; D ambiguous. The CDR3 length is 14 residues. V gave up 4 bases and J gave up 8 bases, with 15 bases separating them. Looked up from germline, CDR1 is SGHTA and CDR2 is FQGNSA. As DNA, the CDR3 is TGTGCCAGCAGCTCGCCCCTTCATTACTATGAGCAGTTCTTC. This encodes CASSSPLHYYEQFF.

CDR3 sequence (DNA): TGTGCCATTTCCGGGACGGGGGTCTACGAGCAGTACTTC. Translating gives CAISGTGVYEQYF. The chain couples TRBV10-3 to TRBJ2-7; weak D call: TRBD2 (6 bases). The germline gives CDR1 ENHRY, CDR2 SYGVKD. Between the trimmed V and J ends, which lost 9 bases and 3 bases, there was a span of 15 bases. The CDR3 has 13 amino acids.

This clone has just a few counts. The chain employs TRBV28 and TRBJ1-4; TRBD1 matches 8 bases. J was trimmed by 8 bases and V by 8 bases; bases with no gene match: 7. This CDR3 has 13 residues. Germline CDR1 and CDR2: MDHEN and SYDVKM. The CDR3 is CASLDRAVEKLFF. CDR3 DNA sequence: TGTGCCAGCTTGGACAGGGCCGTAGAAAAACTGTTTTTT.

The rearrangement joins TRBV4-3 to TRBJ2-7, with 8 bases identical to TRBD2. CDR1 is LGHNA, CDR2 YSLEER, per germline. J was trimmed by 4 bases and V by 5 bases; bases with no gene match: 10. CDR3 length: 15 amino acids. The CDR3 coding sequence is TGCGCCAGCAGCGATGCAGCGGGAGTCACGTACGAGCAGTACTTC. As protein: CASSDAAGVTYEQYF.

This clone was observed a few times. This sequence joins TRBV30 and TRBJ1-1; D gene unclear. Between the trimmed V and J ends, which lost 6 bases and 5 bases, there was a span of 28 bases. Germline-derived CDR1 and CDR2 are GTSNPN and SVGIG (reference sequence). The CDR3 runs 17 residues. CDR3 residues: CACHPVYGEARGTEAFF. The CDR3 nucleotides read TGTGCCTGTCATCCGGTGTATGGGGAGGCGCGCGGGACTGAAGCTTTCTTT.

As for this clone: At one of its ends the junction is not consistent with the germline gene, which may arise from a read error. The rearrangement joins TRBV30 to TRBJ2-7; maybe TRBD2 (5 bases). Per germline, CDR1 GTSNPN and CDR2 SVGIG (reference sequence). The CDR3 covers 14 residues. For the CDR3, the DNA is TGTGCGTGGAGCCCGACTACCCGGTTGGGGGAGCAGTACTTC. Its protein is CAWSPTTRLGEQYF. Full variable domain (outside the CDR3, taken from reference TRBV30 and TRBJ2-7): SQTIHQWPATLVQPVGSPLSLECTVEGTSNPNLYWYRQAAGRGLQLLFYSVGIGQISSEVPQNLSASRPQDRQFILSSKKLLLSDSGFYLCAWSPTTRLGEQYFGPGTRLTVT.

The genes are TRBV5-1 and TRBJ2-1, with D possibly TRBD1 on 6 matching bases. The germline gives CDR1 SGHRS, CDR2 YFSETQ. V dropped 1 base and J dropped 4 bases, with 24 bases sitting between them. The CDR3 covers 19 residues. The CDR3 sequence: CASSLRETGFTPLYNEQFF. The CDR3 nucleotides are TGCGCCAGCAGCTTGAGGGAGACAGGATTTACCCCCTTATACAATGAGCAGTTCTTC.

The gene calls are TRBV29-1 and TRBJ1-2; 10 positions agree with TRBD1. Germline assignment: CDR1 SQVTM and CDR2 ANQGSEA. The CDR3 spans 12 residues. After removal of 5 bases from V and 8 bases from J, the junction contained 5 bases not matched to a gene. The CDR3 reads CSVLDRGQGYTF. CDR3 DNA sequence: TGCAGCGTTCTAGACAGGGGGCAAGGCTACACCTTC.

The chain carries TRBV6-5 and TRBJ2-1; 10 bases line up with TRBD2. Trimming took 6 bases from V and 8 from J; bases not matched to a gene: 4. The CDR3 length is 13 residues. Per germline, CDR1 MNHEY and CDR2 SVGAGI. The CDR3 DNA sequence: TGTGCCAGCAGGAGGCTAGCGGGGGATGAGCAGTTCTTC. Translated, it gives CASRRLAGDEQFF.

The chain joins TRBV7-9 to TRBJ1-2; no clear D gene. Between the trimmed V and J ends, which lost 5 bases and 5 bases, there was a span of 9 bases. CDR3 length: 12 amino acids. Germline CDR1 reads SEHNR; CDR2 reads FQNEAQ (reference sequence). This CDR3 reads CASSPSMYGYTF. The CDR3 DNA follows: TGTGCCAGCAGCCCTTCTATGTATGGCTACACCTTC.

This sequence joins TRBV6-1 and TRBJ1-2, with D perhaps TRBD1 (5 bases). Trimming shortened V by 4 bases and J by 8 bases, and 17 bases separated the two germline ends. Germline lookup yields CDR1 MNHNS and CDR2 SASEGT. CDR3 length: 14 amino acids. The chain's CDR3 is CASSARQQTGGYTF. DNA of the CDR3: TGTGCCAGCAGTGCCCGACAGCAAACCGGGGGCTACACCTTC.

This rearrangement joins TRBV18 to TRBJ1-1, with a tentative D call TRBD1 (5 bases). CDR1 and CDR2 from the germline V gene are KGHSH and LQKENI. The CDR3 loop spans 15 amino acids. Trimming removed 2 bases at V and 1 base at J, with 11 bases between. The chain's CDR3 is CASSPTQASNTEAFF. The CDR3 DNA sequence: TGTGCCAGCTCACCAACACAGGCTTCGAACACTGAAGCTTTCTTT.

This clone has a handful of counts. V usage is TRBV2 and J usage is TRBJ2-6, with D tentatively TRBD1 (5 bases). The CDR3 runs 17 residues. Germline V gene data show CDR1 as SNHLY and CDR2 as FYNNEI. Trimming cost V 3 bases and J 4 bases, with 16 bases left between them. The CDR3 loop reads CASSDGRWGPGANVLTF. The CDR3 DNA reads TGTGCCAGCAGTGATGGACGGTGGGGCCCGGGGGCCAACGTCCTGACTTTC.

This chain uses TRBV4-3 with TRBJ2-3, with D tentatively TRBD1 (6 bases). Trimming shortened V by 1 base and J by 7 bases, and 21 bases separated the two germline ends. The CDR3 totals 17 residues. The germline CDR1 and CDR2 sequences are LGHNA and YSLEER. CDR3 amino acids: CASSQGKTGSGLNTQYF. CDR3 coding DNA: TGCGCCAGCAGCCAAGGCAAAACAGGGTCCGGCCTTAATACGCAGTATTTT.

The chain combines TRBV10-2 with TRBJ2-3, with a weak D call TRBD2 (6 bases). The CDR3 length is 14 residues. From germline, CDR1 is WSHSY and CDR2 SAAADI. V was cut by 4 bases and J by 1 base, with 9 bases left in between. CDR3 protein: CASSVSGGTDTQYF. DNA of the CDR3: TGCGCCAGCAGTGTCTCGGGGGGCACAGATACGCAGTATTTT.

The rearrangement links TRBV19 to TRBJ2-3, with a possible D match to TRBD1 (5 bases). This CDR3 contains 15 residues. Between the trimmed V and J ends, which lost 3 bases and 1 base, there was a span of 11 bases. Germline-derived CDR1 and CDR2 are LNHDA and SQIVND (reference sequence). CDR3 protein: CASSMGQSGTDTQYF. As DNA, the CDR3 is TGTGCCAGTAGTATGGGGCAGTCCGGCACAGATACGCAGTATTTT. The whole variable domain, filled in from reference TRBV19 and TRBJ2-3, reads DGGITQSPKYLFRKEGQNVTLSCEQNLNHDAMYWYRQDPGQGLRLIYYSQIVNDFQKGDIAEGYSVSREKKESFPLTVTSAQKNPTAFYLCASSMGQSGTDTQYFGPGTRLTVL.

The chain has TRBV28 and TRBJ2-2; D possibly corresponds to TRBD2 (6 bases). Germline V lookup: CDR1 MDHEN, CDR2 SYDVKM. V lost 6 bases and J lost 8, with 13 bases in between. CDR3 length: 13 amino acids. DNA for the CDR3: TGTGCCAGCAGGCTTATGGGGGGAGGGGAGCTGTTTTTT. As protein: CASRLMGGGELFF.